The clone carrying this T cell receptor beta chain was seen more than once but under ten times. Germline V CDR1 and CDR2: MNHNS, SASEGT. The CDR3 is 14 residues long. V trimming: 2 bases; J trimming: 10 bases; junction bases outside the gene matches: 6. This record comes from a study of blood T cell repertoires in COVID-19. Study context: The United States, Italy and Spain were the sources of the acute and convalescent COVID-19 samples. From T cells, B-cell-depleted T cells, or PBMCs came the material, which was cDNA or gDNA.

Under the authors' procedure: The authors estimated nucleated cell counts from reference gene primer amplification. This table comes from immunoSEQ multiplex PCR, and its TCRdb copy is limited to in-frame clones, with some not included. The V and J calls and the clone size are those of that table, but D and trimming were determined from the DNA. Of about 280,000 clones listed, 70% to 90% are singletons. The TCR originated in a woman in her thirties who had recovered from COVID-19. Material for sequencing was peripheral blood. The chain carries TRBV6-1 and TRBJ2-1, with 9 bases identical to TRBD2. The CDR3 here is CASSESLLAGEQFF. Here the CDR3 DNA reads TGTGCCAGCAGTGAATCCCTACTAGCGGGCGAGCAGTTCTTC.